The entry below describes one TCR beta chain. The antigen is unknown. 13 Jbeta primers and 60 Vbeta primers were used for the PCR. Generated by immunoSEQ multiplex PCR, the TCRdb table keeps only in-frame clones and is missing some. The top ten hold about 1.5% of the sample, which has around 130,000 clones, about 85% seen once. The data belong to a study of cytomegalovirus exposure and HLA in healthy donors. Study background: Of approximately 400 genotyped donors, approximately 80% clustered with self-reported Caucasian donors.

Donors in the study were healthy people who gave bone marrow. Likely unrecorded immune exposures existed in these nominally healthy donors. Study-level points and caveats: A likely sequencing artifact accounted for one observed cluster of highly shared sequence variants.

With V trimmed by 4 bases and J by 5 bases, 5 bases remained unmatched. Germline CDR1 and CDR2: SGHDT and YYEEEE. The CDR3 totals 13 residues. The chain is built from TRBV5-6 and TRBJ2-7; 8 bases match TRBD1. Sequencing was done on a sample of PBMCs. The sequence was obtained from a boy younger than 18 in good health and CMV-seronegative. For the CDR3, the DNA is TGTGCCAGCAGCACGACAGGGGTGGACGAGCAGTACTTC. Its translation: CASSTTGVDEQYF.